What follows are 30 T cell receptor beta chains derived from one specimen sequenced in a study of T cell responses to AZD1222 COVID-19 vaccine. Produced via immunoSEQ multiplex PCR; TCRdb's table is partial and in-frame only. The sample holds roughly 150,000 clones, 94% seen once. This material consisted of peripheral blood, taken 28 days after the second AZD1222 dose. These receptors were taken from an adult who received the AZD1222 COVID-19 vaccine.

This chain joins TRBV18 and TRBJ1-2; D not resolved. The V end lost 4 bases, the J end lost 1 base, and 13 bases lay between the germline ends. Germline V gene data show CDR1 as KGHSH and CDR2 as LQKENI. The CDR3 extends over 15 amino acids. The CDR3 sequence is CASSHADRYNYGYTF. The DNA of the CDR3 is TGTGCCAGCTCACATGCCGACCGATATAACTATGGCTACACCTTC.

This chain uses TRBV27 with TRBJ2-3; either TRBD1 or TRBD2 may supply D (5 bases each). V was shortened by 7 bases and J by 1 base, with 15 bases between the two germline ends. The CDR3 loop spans 15 amino acids. Germline V gene lookup returns CDR1 MNHEY and CDR2 SMNVEV (reference sequence). As DNA, the CDR3 is TGTGCCAGCACCCCAATCGGGACGGGCACAGATACGCAGTATTTT. Amino acids: CASTPIGTGTDTQYF.

The chain joins TRBV28 to TRBJ1-2; D is unclear. CDR1 is MDHEN, CDR2 SYDVKM, per germline. Trimming removed 7 bases at V and 4 bases at J, with 7 bases between. The CDR3 is 11 residues long. The CDR3 sequence: CASTDPYGYTF. The CDR3 bases are TGTGCCAGCACCGACCCCTATGGCTACACCTTC.

The chain is built from TRBV14 and TRBJ2-2; 8 bases match TRBD2. Per the germline V gene, CDR1 is SGHDN and CDR2 is FVKESK. This CDR3 is built from 16 residues. Germline trimming cut 2 bases from V and 0 bases from J; bases unmatched to any gene: 2. For the CDR3, the DNA is TGTGCCAGCAGCCAAAGCGGGAGAGCGAACACCGGGGAGCTGTTTTTT. Translated, it gives CASSQSGRANTGELFF.

The CDR3 protein is CASSQVGDRSEKLFF. The CDR3 bases are TGTGCCAGCAGCCAAGTCGGGGACAGGAGTGAAAAACTGTTTTTT. J is TRBJ1-4 and V is TRBV4-2, with 8 bases fitting TRBD1. The germline CDR1 and CDR2 sequences are LGHNA and YNFKEQ. The CDR3 consists of 15 residues. V lost 1 base to trimming and J lost 7 bases; unmatched junction nucleotides: 5.

The table lists this clone with a count of one. This chain connects TRBV4-3 to TRBJ2-3, with TRBD2 matching 7 bases. Germline trimming cut 1 base from V and 3 bases from J; bases unmatched to any gene: 4. Germline V gene data show CDR1 as LGHNA and CDR2 as YSLEER. The CDR3 runs 15 residues. The CDR3 bases are TGCGCCAGCAGCCAAGGTACGGGAGGTACAGATACGCAGTATTTT. Its protein is CASSQGTGGTDTQYF.

The chain combines TRBV30 with TRBJ2-5; 7 nucleotides match TRBD2. CDR1 is GTSNPN, CDR2 SVGIG, per germline (reference sequence). The ends lost 2 bases at V and 5 bases at J; junction bases unmatched: 8. The length of the CDR3 is 14 residues. The CDR3 sequence: CAWSLAGGGETQYF. CDR3 in DNA: TGTGCCTGGAGTTTAGCGGGTGGGGGTGAGACCCAGTACTTC. The whole variable domain, filled in from reference TRBV30 and TRBJ2-5, reads SQTIHQWPATLVQPVGSPLSLECTVEGTSNPNLYWYRQAAGRGLQLLFYSVGIGQISSEVPQNLSASRPQDRQFILSSKKLLLSDSGFYLCAWSLAGGGETQYFGPGTRLLVL.

This clone was recorded once. The CDR3 region has the DNA TGTGCCAGCAGTTACTCGTCAGGGGTCACCGGGGAGCTGTTTTTT. As protein: CASSYSSGVTGELFF. The genes are TRBV6-2 or TRBV6-3 and TRBJ2-2; D might be TRBD1 (6 bases). The CDR3 is 15 amino acids. Per the germline V gene, CDR1 is MNHEY and CDR2 is SVGEGT. Deletions cut 0 bases from V and 4 bases from J, with 9 bases between.

The chain employs TRBV18 and TRBJ2-7; D is perhaps TRBD1 (5 bases). The CDR3 is 12 residues long. The ends were cut back, 6 bases at V and 4 bases at J, with 10 bases in the middle. Germline V gene lookup returns CDR1 KGHSH and CDR2 LQKENI. In nucleotides, the CDR3 is TGTGCCAGCTCCCAAGACAGATACGAGCAGTACTTC. This translates into CASSQDRYEQYF.

This CDR3 reads CATSPDRGEYGHGYTF. The DNA of the CDR3 is TGTGCCACCTCGCCGGACAGGGGGGAATACGGCCATGGCTACACCTTC. The V and J genes are TRBV27 and TRBJ1-2; 10 bases are shared with TRBD1. The CDR3 is 16 amino acids. The V and J ends lost 10 bases and 6 bases, in that order; junction bases with no gene match: 17. Germline values: CDR1 MNHEY, CDR2 SMNVEV (reference sequence).

CDR3 bases: TGCGCCAGCAGCTTGCAGGGGTTGGAGAACACTGAAGCTTTCTTT. Protein product: CASSLQGLENTEAFF. The V gene is TRBV5-1, the J gene TRBJ1-1; possible D gene TRBD1, 6 bases. There are 15 residues in the CDR3. CDR1 is SGHRS and CDR2 is YFSETQ in the germline V gene. Trimming shortened V by 1 base and J by 1 base, and 11 bases separated the two germline ends. The complete variable domain, with remaining parts taken from reference TRBV5-1 and TRBJ1-1, reads KAGVTQTPRYLIKTRGQQVTLSCSPISGHRSVSWYQQTPGQGLQFLFEYFSETQRNKGNFPGRFSGRQFSNSRSEMNVSTLELGDSALYLCASSLQGLENTEAFFGQGTRLTVV.

J is TRBJ1-1 and V is TRBV6-1, with 7 bases that match TRBD1. The CDR3 is 15 residues long. Per germline, CDR1 MNHNS and CDR2 SASEGT. Unmatched junction bases numbered 10, after V lost 2 bases and J lost 7 bases. The CDR3 region has the DNA TGTGCCAGCAGTGAAAATGTCAGGGGGAGAGGTGAAGCTTTCTTT. Amino acid sequence: CASSENVRGRGEAFF.

The rearrangement joins TRBV29-1 to TRBJ2-7; perhaps TRBD1 as D (7 bases). The CDR3 is 12 amino acids. Germline lookup yields CDR1 SQVTM and CDR2 ANQGSEA. Between the trimmed V and J ends, which lost 6 bases and 7 bases, there was a span of 16 bases. CDR3 sequence reads: CSVRDPGGEQYF. The CDR3 nucleotides are TGCAGCGTCCGTGATCCAGGGGGGGAGCAGTACTTC.

V gene TRBV7-8 combines with J gene TRBJ2-7; D gene unclear. The CDR3 has 11 amino acids. V was trimmed by 1 base and J by 3 bases, leaving 1 base between them. Germline CDR1 is SGHVS and CDR2 is FQNEAQ. CDR3 loop: CASSLDYEQYF. The CDR3 region has the DNA TGTGCCAGCAGCTTAGACTACGAGCAGTACTTC.

This chain uses TRBV6-5 with TRBJ1-1, with unresolved D. The V gene's germline CDR1 is MNHEY and CDR2 SVGAGI. V lost 8 bases and J lost 0, with 4 bases in between. The CDR3 loop spans 11 amino acids. This chain's CDR3 is CASGMNTEAFF. The CDR3, as DNA: TGTGCCAGCGGGATGAACACTGAAGCTTTCTTT.

This chain uses TRBV6-2 or TRBV6-3 with TRBJ1-6; 8 bases match TRBD1. From germline, CDR1 is MNHEY and CDR2 SVGEGT. V lost 5 bases, J lost 8 bases, and 5 bases stayed unmatched. The CDR3 is 14 amino acids. CDR3 protein: CASSRQGPHSPLHF. In DNA form, the CDR3 reads TGTGCCAGCAGTCGACAGGGGCCCCATTCACCCCTCCACTTT.

The rearrangement joins TRBV12-3 or TRBV12-4 to TRBJ1-5; D is unclear. CDR3 length equals 13 residues. Trimming left V 4 bases short and J 3 bases short, with 7 bases between. The CDR3, as DNA: TGTGCCAGCAGTTCAGGAATCAATCAGCCCCAGCATTTT. Its protein product is CASSSGINQPQHF.

This chain connects TRBV27 to TRBJ1-2; TRBD1 matches 8 bases. The germline CDR1 and CDR2 sequences are MNHEY and SMNVEV (reference sequence). Trimming cost V 7 bases and J 7 bases; bases outside gene matches: 8. CDR3 length: 13 amino acids. For the CDR3, the DNA is TGTGCCAGCACCAACGCAGGGGGCGTTGGCTACACCTTC. This translates into CASTNAGGVGYTF.

This clone was found once. This rearrangement joins TRBV3-1 (or the pseudogene TRBV3-2) to TRBJ2-1, with a tentative D call TRBD1 (6 bases). Trimming took off 0 bases at V and 0 bases at J, with 6 bases between the two ends. The CDR3 runs 15 residues. Germline loops: CDR1 LGHDT, CDR2 YNNKEL (reference sequence). The CDR3 region is CASSQEGASYNEQFF. Written as DNA, the CDR3 is TGTGCCAGCAGCCAAGAGGGGGCCTCCTACAATGAGCAGTTCTTC.

The chain has TRBV5-1 and TRBJ2-5; 8 bases map to TRBD1. Germline lookup yields CDR1 SGHRS and CDR2 YFSETQ. The CDR3 runs to 17 residues. Trimming removed 4 bases from V and 5 bases from J; junction bases left unmatched: 16. CDR3 bases: TGCGCCAGCAGCCCAGGGGGCGGACCCATAAGTGGTGAGACCCAGTACTTC. This encodes CASSPGGGPISGETQYF.

The sample holds a few counts of this clone. The chain links TRBV11-2 to TRBJ2-7; weak D call: TRBD2 (6 bases). This CDR3 has 15 residues. Trimming stripped 4 bases from V and 2 bases from J, with 15 bases between. Germline V lookup: CDR1 SGHAT, CDR2 FQNNGV. The DNA of the CDR3 is TGTGCCAGCAGCTACCCTCGGACGGGGGCCTACGAGCAGTACTTC. It yields the protein CASSYPRTGAYEQYF.

This chain connects TRBV5-1 to TRBJ1-2; D ambiguous. Trimming pared 1 base from V and 0 bases from J, leaving 7 bases between. Germline V gene lookup returns CDR1 SGHRS and CDR2 YFSETQ. The CDR3 spans 14 residues. Written as DNA, the CDR3 is TGCGCCAGCAGCTTGCCAGAAGCTAACTATGGCTACACCTTC. Translation: CASSLPEANYGYTF.

J is TRBJ1-1 and V is TRBV12-3 or TRBV12-4; D is ambiguous. CDR3 length: 13 residues. V lost 1 base, J lost 7 bases, and 10 bases lay in between. CDR3 nucleotide sequence: TGTGCCAGCAGTTTAGGGCGGAGCGGTGAAGCTTTCTTT. Protein: CASSLGRSGEAFF.

The V gene is TRBV11-2, the J gene TRBJ2-2, with 7 bases matching TRBD1. V trimming: 5 bases; J trimming: 6 bases; junction bases outside the gene matches: 9. Germline CDR1 is SGHAT and CDR2 is FQNNGV. CDR3 size: 15 residues. The CDR3, as DNA: TGTGCCAGCAGCGTGACAGGGTTAAGGGCCGGGGAGCTGTTTTTT. Protein: CASSVTGLRAGELFF.

The V and J genes are TRBV4-1 and TRBJ1-6; the D is unclear. Trimming removed 4 bases at V and 7 bases at J, with 8 bases between. In germline, CDR1 is MGHRA, CDR2 YSYEKL. The CDR3 has 13 residues. For the CDR3, the DNA is TGCGCCAGCAGCCCGACTATAAATTCACCCCTCCACTTT. This encodes CASSPTINSPLHF.

V and J are TRBV10-3 and TRBJ2-1; D is perhaps TRBD2 (5 bases). The CDR3 totals 15 residues. In germline, CDR1 is ENHRY, CDR2 SYGVKD. Trimming shortened V by 6 bases and J by 9 bases, and 21 bases separated the two germline ends. In DNA, the CDR3 is TGTGCCATCAGCCGACCGAGCGGAGGTCTGGGTGAGCAGTTCTTC. It yields the protein CAISRPSGGLGEQFF.

The chain employs TRBV29-1 and TRBJ2-2; either TRBD1 or TRBD2 may supply D (5 bases each). V was trimmed by 5 bases and J by 4 bases, leaving 17 bases between them. The CDR3 runs to 15 residues. The germline V gene has CDR1 SQVTM and CDR2 ANQGSEA. The CDR3 DNA follows: TGCAGCGTTTCTCCGGGGCCGCCTGGCACCGGGGAGCTGTTTTTT. This encodes CSVSPGPPGTGELFF.

The CDR3 sequence is CASSLGGSGRNEQFF. The CDR3, as DNA: TGTGCCAGCAGCCTAGGGGGTAGCGGGAGGAATGAGCAGTTCTTC. The V gene is TRBV7-2, the J gene TRBJ2-1; TRBD2 agrees at 10 bases. The CDR3 has 15 amino acids. Germline loops: CDR1 SGHTA, CDR2 FQGNSA. The trim removed 5 bases at V and 7 bases at J, leaving 8 bases unmatched.

This chain joins TRBV6-5 and TRBJ2-3, with D perhaps TRBD1 (6 bases). The CDR3 sequence is 14 residues long. Germline values: CDR1 MNHEY, CDR2 SVGAGI. The V and J ends lost 0 bases and 4 bases respectively, with 8 bases between them. CDR3 DNA: TGTGCCAGCAGTTACTCCTCAGGGGCAGATACGCAGTATTTT. Its protein is CASSYSSGADTQYF.

The chain joins TRBV28 to TRBJ2-3; D perhaps matches TRBD1 (6 bases). The germline gives CDR1 MDHEN, CDR2 SYDVKM. The CDR3 is 14 residues long. V was trimmed by 6 bases and J by 4 bases, leaving 14 bases between them. This CDR3 reads CASRESRGPDTQYF. As DNA, the CDR3 is TGTGCCAGCAGGGAAAGCAGGGGACCAGATACGCAGTATTTT.